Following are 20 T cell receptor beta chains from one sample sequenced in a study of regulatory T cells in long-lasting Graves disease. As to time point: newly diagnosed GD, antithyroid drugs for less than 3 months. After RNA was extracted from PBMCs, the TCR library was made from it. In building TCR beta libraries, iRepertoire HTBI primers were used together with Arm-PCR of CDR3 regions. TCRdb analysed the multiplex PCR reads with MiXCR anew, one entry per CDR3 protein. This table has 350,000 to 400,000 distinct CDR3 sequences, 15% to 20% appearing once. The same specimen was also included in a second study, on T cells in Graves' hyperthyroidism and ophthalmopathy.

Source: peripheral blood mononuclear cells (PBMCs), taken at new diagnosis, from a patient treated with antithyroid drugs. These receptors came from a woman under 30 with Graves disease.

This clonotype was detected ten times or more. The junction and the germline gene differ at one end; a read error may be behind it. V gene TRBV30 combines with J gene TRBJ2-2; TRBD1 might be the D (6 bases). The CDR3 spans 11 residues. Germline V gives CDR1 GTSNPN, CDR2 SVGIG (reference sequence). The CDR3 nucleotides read TGTGCCTGGAGGGGGGCCGGGGAGCCGTTTTTT. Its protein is CAWRGAGEPFF.

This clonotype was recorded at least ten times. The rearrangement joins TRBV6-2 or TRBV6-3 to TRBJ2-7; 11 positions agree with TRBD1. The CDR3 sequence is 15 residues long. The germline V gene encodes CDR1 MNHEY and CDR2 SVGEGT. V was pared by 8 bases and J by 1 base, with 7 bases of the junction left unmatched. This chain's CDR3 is CASQIGQGASYEQYF. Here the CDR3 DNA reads TGTGCCAGCCAGATTGGACAGGGGGCGTCCTACGAGCAGTACTTC.

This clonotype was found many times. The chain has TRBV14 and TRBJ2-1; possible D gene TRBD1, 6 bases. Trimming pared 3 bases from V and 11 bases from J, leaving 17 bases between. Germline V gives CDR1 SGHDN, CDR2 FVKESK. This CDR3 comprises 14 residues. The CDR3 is CASSQGAQGDQQFF. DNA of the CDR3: TGTGCCAGCAGCCAGGGGGCCCAGGGTGATCAGCAGTTCTTC.

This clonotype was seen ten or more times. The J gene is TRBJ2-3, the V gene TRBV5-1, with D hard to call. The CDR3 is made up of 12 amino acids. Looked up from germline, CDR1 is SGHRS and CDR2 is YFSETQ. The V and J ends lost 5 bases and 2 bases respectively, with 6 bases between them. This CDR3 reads CASRRDTDTQYF. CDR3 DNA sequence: TGCGCCAGCAGGAGAGACACAGATACGCAGTATTTT. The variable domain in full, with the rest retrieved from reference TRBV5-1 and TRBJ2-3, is KAGVTQTPRYLIKTRGQQVTLSCSPISGHRSVSWYQQTPGQGLQFLFEYFSETQRNKGNFPGRFSGRQFSNSRSEMNVSTLELGDSALYLCASRRDTDTQYFGPGTRLTVL.

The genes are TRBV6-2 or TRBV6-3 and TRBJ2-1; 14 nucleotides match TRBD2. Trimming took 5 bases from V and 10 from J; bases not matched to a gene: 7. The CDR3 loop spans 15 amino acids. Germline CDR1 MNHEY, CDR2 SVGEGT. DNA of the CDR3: TGTGCCAGCAGTCAGGGACTAGCGGGAGCACGGGAGCAGTTCTTC. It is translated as CASSQGLAGAREQFF.

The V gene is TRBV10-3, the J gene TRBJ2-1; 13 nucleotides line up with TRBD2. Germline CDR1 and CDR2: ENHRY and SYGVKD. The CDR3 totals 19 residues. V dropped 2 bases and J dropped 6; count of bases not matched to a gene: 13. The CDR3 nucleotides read TGTGCCATCAGTGAGACCTGGACTAGCGGGGGCCCGGGGACCAATGAGCAGTTCTTC. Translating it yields CAISETWTSGGPGTNEQFF.

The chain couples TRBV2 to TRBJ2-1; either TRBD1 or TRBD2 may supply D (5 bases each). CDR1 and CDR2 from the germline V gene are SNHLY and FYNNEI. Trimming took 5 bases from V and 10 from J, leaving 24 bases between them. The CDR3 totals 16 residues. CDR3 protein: CASSLSGTQMGREQFF. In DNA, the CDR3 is TGTGCCAGCAGTTTGTCCGGGACCCAGATGGGTCGGGAGCAGTTCTTC.

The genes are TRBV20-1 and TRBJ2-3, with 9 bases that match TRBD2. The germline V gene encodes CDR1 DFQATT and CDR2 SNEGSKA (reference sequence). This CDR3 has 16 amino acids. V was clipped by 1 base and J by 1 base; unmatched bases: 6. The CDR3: CSARVGSGRGTDTQYF. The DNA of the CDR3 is TGCAGTGCTAGAGTCGGTAGCGGGAGAGGCACAGATACGCAGTATTTT.

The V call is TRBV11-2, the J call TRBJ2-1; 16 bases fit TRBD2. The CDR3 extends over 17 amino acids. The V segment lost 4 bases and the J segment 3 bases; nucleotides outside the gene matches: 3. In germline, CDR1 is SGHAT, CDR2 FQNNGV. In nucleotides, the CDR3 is TGTGCCAGCAGCTACGGGACTAGCGGGAGGGTCTACAATGAGCAGTTCTTC. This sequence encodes CASSYGTSGRVYNEQFF.

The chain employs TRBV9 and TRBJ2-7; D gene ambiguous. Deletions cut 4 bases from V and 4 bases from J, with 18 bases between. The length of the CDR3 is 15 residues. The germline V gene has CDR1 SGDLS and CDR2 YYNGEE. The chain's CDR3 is CASSPSEGTLYEQYF. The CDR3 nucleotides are TGTGCCAGCAGCCCGTCGGAAGGCACCCTATACGAGCAGTACTTC.

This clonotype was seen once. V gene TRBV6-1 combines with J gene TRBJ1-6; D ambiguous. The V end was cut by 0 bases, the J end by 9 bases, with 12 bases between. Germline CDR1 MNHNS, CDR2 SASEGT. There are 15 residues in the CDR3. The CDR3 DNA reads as TGTGCCAGCAGTGAAGCGGGAACTTTCGGTTCACCCCTCCACTTT. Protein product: CASSEAGTFGSPLHF.

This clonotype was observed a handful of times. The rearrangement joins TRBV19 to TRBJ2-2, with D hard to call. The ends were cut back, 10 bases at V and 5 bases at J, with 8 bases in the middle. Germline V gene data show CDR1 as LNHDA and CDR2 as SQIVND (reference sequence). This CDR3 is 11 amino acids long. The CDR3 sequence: CATVGTGELFF. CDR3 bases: TGTGCCACCGTAGGGACCGGGGAGCTGTTTTTT.

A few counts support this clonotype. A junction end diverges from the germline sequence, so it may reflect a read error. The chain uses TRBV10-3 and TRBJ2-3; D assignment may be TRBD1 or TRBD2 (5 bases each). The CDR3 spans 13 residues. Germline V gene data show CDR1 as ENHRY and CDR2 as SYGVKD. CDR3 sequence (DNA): TGTGCCACCAGTGAGGGGAGCACAGATACGCAGTATTTT. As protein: CATSEGSTDTQYF.

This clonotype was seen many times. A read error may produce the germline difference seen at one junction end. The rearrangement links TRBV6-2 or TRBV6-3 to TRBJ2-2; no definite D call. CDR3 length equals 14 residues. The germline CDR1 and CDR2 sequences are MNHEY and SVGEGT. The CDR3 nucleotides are TGCGCCAGCAGTGAGTCGAAGTCTGGCGGGGAGCTGTTTTTT. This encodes CASSESKSGGELFF.

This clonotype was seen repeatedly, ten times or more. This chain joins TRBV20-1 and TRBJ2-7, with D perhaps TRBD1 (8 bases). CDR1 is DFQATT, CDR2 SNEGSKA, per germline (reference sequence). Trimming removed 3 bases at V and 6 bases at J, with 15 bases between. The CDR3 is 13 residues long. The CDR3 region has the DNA TGCAGTGCTAGTAGGGGAGGGACAGGCGAGCAGTACTTC. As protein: CSASRGGTGEQYF.

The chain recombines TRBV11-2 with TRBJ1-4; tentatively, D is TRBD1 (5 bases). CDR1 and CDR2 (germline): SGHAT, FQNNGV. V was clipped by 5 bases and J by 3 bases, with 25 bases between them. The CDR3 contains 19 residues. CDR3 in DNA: TGTGCCAGCAGCGTTGGGGCAGGAGGGCTCGTCGGACCTAATGAAAAACTGTTTTTT. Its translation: CASSVGAGGLVGPNEKLFF.

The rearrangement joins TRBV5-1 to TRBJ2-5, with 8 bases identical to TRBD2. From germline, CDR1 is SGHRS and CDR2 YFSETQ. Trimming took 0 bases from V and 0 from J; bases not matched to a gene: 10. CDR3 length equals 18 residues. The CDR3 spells CASSLGVGIAGHQETQYF. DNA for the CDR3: TGCGCCAGCAGCTTGGGGGTCGGGATAGCGGGGCACCAAGAGACCCAGTACTTC.

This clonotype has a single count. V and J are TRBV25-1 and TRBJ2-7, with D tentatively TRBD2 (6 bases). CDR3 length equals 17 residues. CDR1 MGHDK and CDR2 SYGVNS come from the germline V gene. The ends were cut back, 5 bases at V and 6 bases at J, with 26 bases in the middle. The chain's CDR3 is CASSPPPKPGVRGEQYF. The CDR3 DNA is TGTGCCAGCAGTCCGCCCCCCAAACCGGGAGTCCGGGGCGAGCAGTACTTC.

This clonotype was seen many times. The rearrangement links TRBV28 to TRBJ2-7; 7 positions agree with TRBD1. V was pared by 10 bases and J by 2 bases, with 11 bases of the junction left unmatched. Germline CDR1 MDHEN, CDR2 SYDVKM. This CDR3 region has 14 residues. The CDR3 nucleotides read TGTGCCACGTGCCGACAGGGCCGGCCCTACGAGCAGTACTTC. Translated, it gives CATCRQGRPYEQYF.

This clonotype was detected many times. CDR3 region: CASTRGGGGGGYTF. The CDR3 DNA reads TGTGCCAGCACCCGTGGAGGGGGCGGGGGGGGCTACACCTTC. V is TRBV12-3 or TRBV12-4 and J is TRBJ1-2, with 7 bases aligning to TRBD1. V lost 7 bases and J lost 8; bases outside the gene matches: 13. The CDR3 sequence is 14 residues long.